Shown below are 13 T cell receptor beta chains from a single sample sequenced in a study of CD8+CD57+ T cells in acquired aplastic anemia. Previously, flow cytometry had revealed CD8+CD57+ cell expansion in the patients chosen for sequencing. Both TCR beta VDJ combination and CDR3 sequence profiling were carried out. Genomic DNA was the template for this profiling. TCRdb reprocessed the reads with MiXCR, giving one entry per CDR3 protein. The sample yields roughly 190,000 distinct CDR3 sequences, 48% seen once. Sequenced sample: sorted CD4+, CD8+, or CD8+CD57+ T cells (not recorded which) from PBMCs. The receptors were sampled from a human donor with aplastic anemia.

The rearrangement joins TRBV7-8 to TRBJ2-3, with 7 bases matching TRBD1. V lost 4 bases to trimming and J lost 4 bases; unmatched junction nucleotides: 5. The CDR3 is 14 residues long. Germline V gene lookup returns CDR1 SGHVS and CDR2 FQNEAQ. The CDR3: CASSSDRVSDTQYF. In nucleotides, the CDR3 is TGTGCCAGCAGCTCCGACAGGGTGTCAGATACGCAGTATTTT.

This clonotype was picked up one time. CDR3 bases: TGCAGTGCTAGAGACAGGACAGGGGGCCGCGAGCAGTACTTC. Translating gives CSARDRTGGREQYF. This chain links TRBV20-1 with TRBJ2-7, with 11 positions matching TRBD1. With V trimmed by 0 bases and J by 6 bases, 4 bases remained unmatched. This CDR3 has 14 residues. The V gene's germline CDR1 is DFQATT and CDR2 SNEGSKA (reference sequence).

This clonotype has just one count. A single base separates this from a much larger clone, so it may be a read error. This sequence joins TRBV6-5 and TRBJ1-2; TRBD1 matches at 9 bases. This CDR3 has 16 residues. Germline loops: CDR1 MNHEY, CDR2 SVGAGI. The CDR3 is CTSSYSRTGEIYGYTF. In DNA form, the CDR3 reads TGTACCAGCAGTTACTCTAGGACAGGGGAGATCTATGGCTACACCTTC.

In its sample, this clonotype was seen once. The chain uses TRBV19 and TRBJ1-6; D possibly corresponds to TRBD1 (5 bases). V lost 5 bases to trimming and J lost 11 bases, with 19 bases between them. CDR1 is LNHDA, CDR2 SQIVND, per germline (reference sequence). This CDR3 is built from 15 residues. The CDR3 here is CASSGRGRPNPPLHF. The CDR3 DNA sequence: TGTGCCAGTAGTGGGCGGGGCAGACCGAATCCACCCCTCCACTTT.

This CDR3 is CASSYGRGRSNQPQHF. The CDR3 bases are TGTGCCAGCAGTTACGGGAGGGGGAGGAGCAATCAGCCCCAGCATTTT. This chain connects TRBV6-5 to TRBJ1-5; D might be TRBD1 (6 bases). V was pared by 2 bases and J by 1 base, with 12 bases between. This CDR3 contains 16 residues. Germline V gene sequence: CDR1 MNHEY, CDR2 SVGAGI.

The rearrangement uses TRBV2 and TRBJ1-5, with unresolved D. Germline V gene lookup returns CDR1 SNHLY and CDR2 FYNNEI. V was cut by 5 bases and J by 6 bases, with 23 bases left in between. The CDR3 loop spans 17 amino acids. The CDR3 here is CASSSAPFRARSQPQHF. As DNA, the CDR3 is TGTGCCAGCAGTTCGGCACCATTCCGGGCCAGGAGTCAGCCCCAGCATTTT.

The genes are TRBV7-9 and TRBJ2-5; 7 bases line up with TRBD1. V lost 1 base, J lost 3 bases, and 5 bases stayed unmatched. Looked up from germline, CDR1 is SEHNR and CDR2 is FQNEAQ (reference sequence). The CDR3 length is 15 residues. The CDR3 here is CASSLGSTGKETQYF. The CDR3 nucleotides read TGTGCCAGCAGCTTAGGATCGACAGGGAAAGAGACCCAGTACTTC.

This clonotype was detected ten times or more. The CDR3 DNA sequence: TGCGCCAGCAGCTTGGACAGGGGTGACTCACCCCTCCACTTT. This codes for CASSLDRGDSPLHF. V and J are TRBV5-1 and TRBJ1-6, with 7 bases that match TRBD1. The ends lost 0 bases at V and 10 bases at J; junction bases unmatched: 4. The CDR3 is 14 residues long. Per the germline V gene, CDR1 is SGHRS and CDR2 is YFSETQ.

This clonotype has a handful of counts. CDR3 region: CATSRDNEGMYEQYF. The CDR3 region has the DNA TGTGCCACCAGCAGAGATAATGAGGGAATGTACGAGCAGTACTTC. The chain carries TRBV15 and TRBJ2-7; D might be TRBD2 (5 bases). V lost 0 bases, J lost 4 bases, and 13 bases lay in between. Germline V gene data show CDR1 as LNHNV and CDR2 as YYDKDF (reference sequence). CDR3 length equals 15 residues.

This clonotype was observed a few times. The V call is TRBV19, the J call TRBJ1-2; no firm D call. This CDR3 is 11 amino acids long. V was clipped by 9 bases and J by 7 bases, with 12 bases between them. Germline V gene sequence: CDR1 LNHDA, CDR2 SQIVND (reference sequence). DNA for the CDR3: TGTGCCAGCAAATTGTCCGGTGGCTACACCTTC. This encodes CASKLSGGYTF.

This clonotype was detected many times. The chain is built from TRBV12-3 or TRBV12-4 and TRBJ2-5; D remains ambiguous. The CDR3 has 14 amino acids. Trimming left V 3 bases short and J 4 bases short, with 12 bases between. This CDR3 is CASSLADPRETQYF. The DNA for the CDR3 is TGTGCCAGCAGTTTGGCAGACCCAAGAGAGACCCAGTACTTC.

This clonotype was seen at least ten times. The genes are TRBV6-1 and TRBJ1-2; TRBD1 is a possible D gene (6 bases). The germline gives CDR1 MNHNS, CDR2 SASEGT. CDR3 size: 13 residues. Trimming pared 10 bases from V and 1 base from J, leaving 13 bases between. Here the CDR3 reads CAIQDSVNYGYTF. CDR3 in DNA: TGTGCCATCCAGGACAGTGTTAACTATGGCTACACCTTC.

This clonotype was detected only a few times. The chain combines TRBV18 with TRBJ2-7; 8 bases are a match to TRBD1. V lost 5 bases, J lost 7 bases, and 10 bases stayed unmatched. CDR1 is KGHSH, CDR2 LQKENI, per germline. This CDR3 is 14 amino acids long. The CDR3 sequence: CASSTQQGAGEQYF. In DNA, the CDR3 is TGTGCCAGCTCAACACAGCAGGGGGCTGGTGAGCAGTACTTC.